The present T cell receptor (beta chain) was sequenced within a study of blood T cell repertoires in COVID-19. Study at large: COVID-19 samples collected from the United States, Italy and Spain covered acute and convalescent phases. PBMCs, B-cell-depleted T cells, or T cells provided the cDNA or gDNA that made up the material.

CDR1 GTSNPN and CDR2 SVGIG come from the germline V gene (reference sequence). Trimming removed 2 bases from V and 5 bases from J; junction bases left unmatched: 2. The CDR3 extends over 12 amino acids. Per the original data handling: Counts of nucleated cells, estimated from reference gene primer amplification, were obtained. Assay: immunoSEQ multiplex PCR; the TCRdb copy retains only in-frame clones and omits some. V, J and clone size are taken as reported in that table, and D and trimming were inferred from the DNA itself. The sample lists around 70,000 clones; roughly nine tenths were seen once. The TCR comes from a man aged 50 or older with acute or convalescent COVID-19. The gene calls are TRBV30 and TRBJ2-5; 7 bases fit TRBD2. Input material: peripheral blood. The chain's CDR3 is CAWSRGEETQYF. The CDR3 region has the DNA TGTGCCTGGAGTCGGGGGGAGGAGACCCAGTACTTC.